The 25 T cell receptor beta chains listed next were all sequenced from one sample in a study of response to subunit inactivated influenza vaccine. TCRdb recomputed calls from the RT-PCR reads with MiXCR, one row per CDR3 protein. Of a few hundred thousand distinct CDR3 sequences listed, 12% to 15% are singletons. Sequencing used PBMCs from blood, obtained about 13 days after vaccination. The origin of the receptors is a man between 50 and 59 years old who received an inactivated influenza vaccine.

This chain joins TRBV7-2 and TRBJ1-3; D gene ambiguous. V shed 2 bases and J shed 3 bases, with 11 bases lying between them. Per germline, CDR1 SGHTA and CDR2 FQGNSA. There are 15 residues in the CDR3. In DNA form, the CDR3 reads TGTGCCAGCAGCTTATATAAAGGAATTGGAAACACCATATATTTT. This encodes CASSLYKGIGNTIYF.

The table lists this clonotype with a few counts. V and J are TRBV20-1 and TRBJ2-7; no clear D gene. The CDR3 has 12 residues. V lost 0 bases, J lost 4 bases, and 7 bases lay in between. Per germline, CDR1 DFQATT and CDR2 SNEGSKA (reference sequence). CDR3 loop: CSARDNFYEQYF. In DNA, the CDR3 is TGCAGTGCTAGAGATAACTTTTACGAGCAGTACTTC.

This clonotype was detected a few times. The chain links TRBV6-2 or TRBV6-3 to TRBJ2-5, with D perhaps matching TRBD1 (5 bases). V lost 2 bases and J lost 5, with 15 bases in between. Germline V gene sequence: CDR1 MNHEY, CDR2 SVGEGT. The CDR3 runs 15 residues. This chain's CDR3 is CASSYVGAVGETQYF. The CDR3 coding sequence is TGTGCCAGCAGTTACGTTGGGGCAGTTGGGGAGACCCAGTACTTC.

This clonotype showed up just a few times. CDR3: CASSYSGRGRVVTDTQYF. CDR3 in DNA: TGTGCCAGCAGTTACTCCGGCAGGGGGCGGGTGGTTACAGATACGCAGTATTTT. The V call is TRBV6-5, the J call TRBJ2-3, with 8 positions matching TRBD1. This CDR3 spans 18 amino acids. The germline gives CDR1 MNHEY, CDR2 SVGAGI. V shed 0 bases and J 3 bases; nucleotides not matched to a gene: 11.

This chain links TRBV4-2 with TRBJ2-3; perhaps TRBD2 as D (5 bases). The CDR3 sequence is 19 residues long. Germline lookup yields CDR1 LGHNA and CDR2 YNFKEQ. Trimming removed 3 bases from V and 0 bases from J, with 22 bases in between. CDR3 protein: CASSHDPRSGRVSTDTQYF. In DNA form, the CDR3 reads TGTGCCAGCAGCCACGACCCTCGGAGCGGAAGGGTTAGCACAGATACGCAGTATTTT.

A few counts support this clonotype. The gene calls are TRBV9 and TRBJ2-5, with D perhaps given as TRBD1 or TRBD2 (5 bases each). V lost 1 base to trimming and J lost 5 bases, with 15 bases between them. CDR1 is SGDLS, CDR2 YYNGEE, per germline. This CDR3 contains 15 residues. CDR3 region: CASSVRDRHGETQYF. The CDR3, as DNA: TGTGCCAGCAGCGTAAGGGACCGGCACGGGGAGACCCAGTACTTC.

The CDR3 DNA is TGCGCCAGCAGCTCGGGACTAGCGGGAGGGATGCGGTACAATGAGCAGTTCTTC. It codes for CASSSGLAGGMRYNEQFF. The chain has TRBV5-1 and TRBJ2-1, with 16 bases fitting TRBD2. Germline-derived CDR1 and CDR2 are SGHRS and YFSETQ. Trimming removed 3 bases from V and 4 bases from J; junction bases left unmatched: 7. CDR3 size: 18 residues.

Comment on this clonotype: This may arise from a read error, as a much more abundant clone is one base away. In nucleotides, the CDR3 is TGCAATGCTGGCGGAAGTAGCGGCAACAATGAGCAGTTCTTC. This gives the protein CNAGGSSGNNEQFF. The gene calls are TRBV20-1 and TRBJ2-1; D is perhaps TRBD2 (6 bases). Germline V CDR1 and CDR2: DFQATT, SNEGSKA (reference sequence). This CDR3 is built from 14 residues.

The V gene is TRBV7-2, the J gene TRBJ2-7; the match to TRBD2 covers 7 bases. CDR1 is SGHTA, CDR2 FQGNSA, per germline. This CDR3 has 15 amino acids. The V segment lost 1 base and the J segment 3 bases; nucleotides outside the gene matches: 6. The CDR3 nucleotides read TGTGCCAGCAGCTTAGTTCGCGGGAGTAACTACGAGCAGTACTTC. Its translation: CASSLVRGSNYEQYF.

This clonotype has a count of ten or more. The chain recombines TRBV20-1 with TRBJ1-1; possible D gene TRBD1, 6 bases. CDR1 and CDR2 (germline): DFQATT, SNEGSKA (reference sequence). V lost 7 bases to trimming and J lost 6 bases, with 15 bases between them. This CDR3 has 12 residues. CDR3 coding DNA: TGCAGTGTAACAGGGATTCAGGCTGAAGCTTTCTTT. Residues: CSVTGIQAEAFF.

Only a few counts were recorded for this clonotype. The chain uses TRBV5-1 and TRBJ2-5; D is uncertain. The CDR3 totals 15 residues. Trimming shortened V by 5 bases and J by 1 base, and 15 bases separated the two germline ends. The germline CDR1 and CDR2 sequences are SGHRS and YFSETQ. The CDR3 loop reads CASRAGSLSQETQYF. CDR3 bases: TGCGCCAGCAGAGCCGGGTCGCTGAGCCAAGAGACCCAGTACTTC.

The chain carries TRBV4-2 and TRBJ1-1, with D perhaps matching TRBD1 (6 bases). V lost 3 bases to trimming and J lost 4 bases, with 12 bases between them. The CDR3 is 14 residues long. The germline gives CDR1 LGHNA, CDR2 YNFKEQ. Written as DNA, the CDR3 is TGTGCCAGCAGCCAGGAACAGGGTGTCACTGAAGCTTTCTTT. Its translation: CASSQEQGVTEAFF.

The genes are TRBV6-5 and TRBJ1-6; D perhaps matches TRBD1 (5 bases). With 2 bases removed from V and 6 bases from J, the gap between germline ends came to 11 bases. The length of the CDR3 is 15 residues. Germline CDR1 and CDR2: MNHEY and SVGAGI. CDR3 loop: CASSYEWGSNSPLHF. CDR3 DNA sequence: TGTGCCAGCAGTTACGAATGGGGCAGTAATTCACCCCTCCACTTT.

This clonotype was detected only a few times. The chain combines TRBV12-3 or TRBV12-4 with TRBJ2-7; possibly TRBD2 for D (6 bases). The CDR3 is 15 residues long. V was trimmed by 6 bases and J by 4 bases, leaving 19 bases between them. CDR3 sequence reads: CASSGPRGMAYEQYF. CDR3 bases: TGTGCCAGCAGCGGCCCGCGGGGTATGGCTTACGAGCAGTACTTC.

The chain recombines TRBV2 with TRBJ2-2; D perhaps matches TRBD2 (6 bases). CDR3 size: 17 residues. Germline CDR1 is SNHLY and CDR2 is FYNNEI. V lost 2 bases and J 4 bases, leaving 17 bases between the germline ends. The CDR3, as DNA: TGTGCCAGCAGTGAATCCCGGGGATGGGGGGTCACCGGGGAGCTGTTTTTT. It specifies CASSESRGWGVTGELFF.

This clonotype was observed at least ten times. This chain uses TRBV12-3 or TRBV12-4 with TRBJ1-1; maybe TRBD1 (6 bases). This CDR3 has 12 amino acids. Trimming shortened V by 6 bases and J by 6 bases, and 11 bases separated the two germline ends. The CDR3 DNA reads as TGTGCCAGCAGCCCCAGGGGATCTGAAGCTTTCTTT. Protein sequence: CASSPRGSEAFF.

The chain has TRBV27 and TRBJ2-5, with D possibly called TRBD1 or TRBD2 (5 bases each). The length of the CDR3 is 13 residues. CDR1 is MNHEY, CDR2 SMNVEV, per germline (reference sequence). Trimming pared 5 bases from V and 5 bases from J, leaving 12 bases between. The chain's CDR3 is CASSLAWGETQYF. In DNA form, the CDR3 reads TGTGCCAGCAGTCTAGCCTGGGGGGAGACCCAGTACTTC.

In its sample, this clonotype was seen many times. The chain joins TRBV6-2 or TRBV6-3 to TRBJ2-5; D unclear. With 6 bases removed from V and 1 base from J, the gap between germline ends came to 15 bases. The CDR3 loop spans 15 amino acids. Germline V gives CDR1 MNHEY, CDR2 SVGEGT. The CDR3 bases are TGTGCCAGCAGAAGAAGGATACGGCCCCAAGAGACCCAGTACTTC. Translating gives CASRRRIRPQETQYF.

This clonotype was counted between two and nine times. This sequence joins TRBV6-5 and TRBJ2-5, with 11 bases fitting TRBD1. The CDR3 length is 15 residues. The V and J ends lost 10 bases and 4 bases, in that order; junction bases with no gene match: 11. Germline values: CDR1 MNHEY, CDR2 SVGAGI. The CDR3 loop reads CAIIIGQGAPETQYF. In DNA, the CDR3 is TGTGCCATCATTATAGGACAGGGGGCCCCAGAGACCCAGTACTTC.

The chain employs TRBV3-1 and TRBJ2-2, with D possibly TRBD2 on 6 matching bases. Germline V gene sequence: CDR1 LGHDT, CDR2 YNNKEL (reference sequence). This CDR3 is built from 15 residues. Trimming took 1 base from V and 2 from J, leaving 8 bases between them. The CDR3 DNA sequence: TGTGCCAGCAGCCAAGGGGGGGTCAACACCGGGGAGCTGTTTTTT. It encodes CASSQGGVNTGELFF.

This clonotype appeared a few times. The chain recombines TRBV18 with TRBJ2-7, with D uncertain. Trimming cost V 3 bases and J 5 bases, with 11 bases left between them. CDR1 KGHSH and CDR2 LQKENI come from the germline V gene. The CDR3 is 13 residues long. CDR3 region: CASSPREMDEQYF. Written as DNA, the CDR3 is TGTGCCAGCTCACCGAGAGAGATGGACGAGCAGTACTTC.

Many counts were recorded for this clonotype. A junction end diverges from the germline sequence, so it may reflect a read error. The rearrangement joins TRBV5-1 to TRBJ1-6, with TRBD1 matching 10 bases. Per the germline V gene, CDR1 is SGHRS and CDR2 is YFSETQ. The CDR3 is 15 amino acids. CDR3 DNA sequence: TGTGCCAGCAGCTTAGCGGGACAGGGGAATTCACCCCTCCACTTT. Protein: CASSLAGQGNSPLHF. Based on the CDR3 plus reference TRBV5-1 and TRBJ1-6, the full variable domain is KAGVTQTPRYLIKTRGQQVTLSCSPISGHRSVSWYQQTPGQGLQFLFEYFSETQRNKGNFPGRFSGRQFSNSRSEMNVSTLELGDSALYLCASSLAGQGNSPLHFGNGTRLTVT.

This clonotype was recorded a few times. The CDR3 region is CASSLFTGVTEAFF. In nucleotides, the CDR3 is TGTGCCAGCAGTTTATTTACAGGGGTCACTGAAGCTTTCTTT. The genes are TRBV28 and TRBJ1-1; 7 nucleotides line up with TRBD1. Trimming removed 1 base from V and 4 bases from J; junction bases left unmatched: 3. The CDR3 totals 14 residues. The germline V gene encodes CDR1 MDHEN and CDR2 SYDVKM.

In its sample, this clonotype was seen many times. This chain connects TRBV7-8 to TRBJ2-3; D is possibly TRBD1 (5 bases). The CDR3 consists of 14 residues. The V and J ends lost 7 bases and 2 bases respectively, with 13 bases between them. Germline lookup yields CDR1 SGHVS and CDR2 FQNEAQ. The CDR3 loop reads CASKYGATTDTQYF. CDR3 nucleotides: TGTGCCAGCAAGTATGGGGCGACCACAGATACGCAGTATTTT.

The sample holds a few counts of this clonotype. J is TRBJ1-1 and V is TRBV5-1; D is ambiguous. CDR3 length: 14 residues. V was cut by 2 bases and J by 1 base, with 9 bases left in between. Germline CDR1 SGHRS, CDR2 YFSETQ. The DNA for the CDR3 is TGCGCCAGCAGCTTAACCAGACAGAACACTGAAGCTTTCTTT. This codes for CASSLTRQNTEAFF.